This section outlines one T cell receptor beta chain sequence together with its context. No antigen is known for it. The data originate from a study of T cell repertoires in cytomegalovirus infection. Study-wide points: HLA-C-restricted TCR beta clonotypes specific for CMV led the ex vivo response.

TCRdb recomputed calls from the reads with MiXCR, one row per CDR3 protein. The sample consists of more than 650,000 distinct CDR3 sequences, less than 40% of them appearing once. CDR1 ENHRY and CDR2 SYGVKD come from the germline V gene. The CDR3 consists of 13 residues. Trimming cost V 9 bases and J 0 bases; bases outside gene matches: 2. This rearrangement joins TRBV10-3 to TRBJ2-7; 10 positions match TRBD1. The source of this sequence is a human donor in good health (CMV status not recorded). Some clones in this sample may be carry-over from other donors' samples. The sample consisted of PBMCs. This CDR3 reads CAIRTGGSYEQYF. CDR3 DNA: TGTGCCATACGGACAGGGGGCTCCTACGAGCAGTACTTC.